These T cell receptor beta chains were read from a single sample in a study of identical twins. TCRdb redid the calling of the 5' RACE reads with MiXCR, one entry per CDR3 protein. Of fewer than 550,000 distinct CDR3 sequences in the sample, roughly 15% are singletons; the top ten hold 0.44%. These data were likewise used in another study, on yellow fever vaccine responses in identical twins.

Material for sequencing was CD4+ T cells sorted from blood. The origin of the receptors is a woman aged 18-29 years in good health. The CDR3 runs from the conserved cysteine through the conserved F or W. Each record gives: clone size, J gene, V gene, D gene, CDR3 DNA, CDR3 protein. D genes are given only for firm matches. Clone size is given for some rows only: seen once, a few or many times, or a class if the clone is expanded.

NA TRBJ2-5 TRBV12-1 NA TGTGCCAGCAGCTTACCGGGACTAGCTCCCGCCCAGTACTTC CASSLPGLAPAQYF
NA TRBJ2-3 TRBV10-3 NA TGTGCCATCAGTGATGGGCAGCGTACAGTTACGCAGTATTTT CAISDGQRTVTQYF
NA TRBJ1-1 TRBV7-9 NA TGTGCCAGCACCGTCGCGGGTGCGAACACTGAAGCTTTCTTT CASTVAGANTEAFF
NA TRBJ2-3 TRBV12-5 NA TGTGCTAGTGGTTTGGTAGGGAAGGGATTGCTATCTACAGATACGCAGTATTTT CASGLVGKGLLSTDTQYF
few TRBJ1-1 TRBV25-1 TRBD1 TGTGCCAGCAGTGGAAACAGGGGAGCGAGGACTGAAGCTTTCTTT CASSGNRGARTEAFF
few TRBJ2-3 TRBV6-5 TRBD2 TGTGCCAGCAGTTATTTGGGACTAGCGGGGGGGCAAGATACGCAGTATTTT CASSYLGLAGGQDTQYF
few TRBJ2-3 TRBV27 NA TGTGCCAGCAGTTTCAGGGAAGCAGATACGCAGTATTTT CASSFREADTQYF
NA TRBJ2-7 TRBV7-9 TRBD1 TGTGCCAGCACCCTCGGACAGGGGAGTTCCTACGAGCAGTACTTC CASTLGQGSSYEQYF
NA TRBJ2-1 TRBV10-3 TRBD2 TGTGCCATCAGTTTACTAGCGGGAGGTAACAATGAGCAGTTCTTC CAISLLAGGNNEQFF
few TRBJ2-1 TRBV12-3/TRBV12-4 TRBD1 TGTGCCAGCAGCCCAGACAGGGGGAGCTACAATGAGCAGTTCTTC CASSPDRGSYNEQFF
few TRBJ1-1 TRBV20-1 NA TGCAGTGCCACTACCGGGACAAGGGTGACTGAAGCTTTCTTT CSATTGTRVTEAFF
few TRBJ2-1 TRBV4-1 TRBD1 TGCGCCAGCAGCAAACAGGGGGGTGATGAGCAGTTCTTC CASSKQGGDEQFF
many TRBJ2-7 TRBV12-3/TRBV12-4 NA TGTGCCAGCAGTTCACATCGAGGGTATGAAGAGCAGTACTTC CASSSHRGYEEQYF
few TRBJ1-5 TRBV7-2 NA TGTGCCAGCAGCTTAGGAGGGTCGGGTGTGCCCCAGCATTTT CASSLGGSGVPQHF
few TRBJ2-3 TRBV29-1 NA TGCAGCGTTGAATCGGGTACAGATACGCAGTATTTT CSVESGTDTQYF
many TRBJ1-5 TRBV20-1 NA TGCAGTGCTAGAGACCGGACAGTGGATCAGCCCCAGCATTTT CSARDRTVDQPQHF
NA TRBJ1-1 TRBV20-1 NA TGCAGTGCTCCTGGACATTCGAACACTGAAGCTTTCTTT CSAPGHSNTEAFF